The 4 T cell receptor beta chains presented below share a single source sample, sequenced in a study of blood T cell repertoires in COVID-19. Profiled with immunoSEQ multiplex PCR; TCRdb holds only in-frame clones, not every one. The sample holds just over 350,000 clones, roughly 90% seen once. What was sequenced was PBMCs or T cells enriched from blood (not recorded which). The receptors were sampled from a woman in her twenties or thirties who had recovered from COVID-19.

The chain is built from TRBV5-1 and TRBJ2-6, with a weak D call TRBD1 (6 bases). The length of the CDR3 is 16 residues. Between the trimmed V and J ends, which lost 2 bases and 0 bases, there was a span of 9 bases. CDR1 and CDR2 from the germline V gene are SGHRS and YFSETQ. The CDR3 is CASSFGTSSGANVLTF. CDR3 nucleotide sequence: TGCGCCAGCAGCTTTGGGACAAGCTCTGGGGCCAACGTCCTGACTTTC.

This chain connects TRBV7-9 to TRBJ1-5; weak D call: TRBD1 (6 bases). In germline, CDR1 is SEHNR, CDR2 FQNEAQ (reference sequence). There are 14 residues in the CDR3. V gave up 4 bases and J gave up 5 bases, with 12 bases separating them. The CDR3 DNA follows: TGTGCCAGCAGCTCGACAGGTCCGGATCAGCCCCAGCATTTT. As protein: CASSSTGPDQPQHF.

This CDR3 reads CASSSSGQGRNTIYF. DNA for the CDR3: TGTGCCAGCAGTTCATCGGGACAGGGGCGAAACACCATATATTTT. The chain carries TRBV28 and TRBJ1-3, with TRBD1 identical over 10 bases. The CDR3 is 15 residues long. V lost 4 bases and J lost 5; bases outside the gene matches: 5. Germline V lookup: CDR1 MDHEN, CDR2 SYDVKM.

The gene calls are TRBV19 and TRBJ2-7, with D possibly being TRBD2 (5 bases). Between the trimmed V and J ends, which lost 1 base and 4 bases, there was a span of 8 bases. This CDR3 contains 13 residues. Per the germline V gene, CDR1 is LNHDA and CDR2 is SQIVND (reference sequence). For the CDR3, the DNA is TGTGCCAGTAGTATAGGGACTGGGTACGAGCAGTACTTC. Translating it yields CASSIGTGYEQYF.